The 13 T cell receptor beta chains presented below share a single source sample, sequenced in a study of cytomegalovirus exposure and HLA in healthy donors. Vbeta (60) and Jbeta (13) primers were used in the PCR. Libraries were prepared by immunoSEQ multiplex PCR; TCRdb keeps only in-frame clonotypes and omits some of them. The sample includes about 190,000 clones, 75% to 90% of them seen just once. Sample: PBMCs. All receptors derive from a man aged 35 to 55 in good health and CMV-seropositive.

This chain connects TRBV4-1 to TRBJ2-5; TRBD2 matches 11 bases. Per the germline V gene, CDR1 is MGHRA and CDR2 is YSYEKL. This CDR3 region has 18 residues. V lost 2 bases to trimming and J lost 5 bases; unmatched junction nucleotides: 13. The CDR3 sequence: CASSQFMLAGGAFETQYF. CDR3 sequence (DNA): TGCGCCAGCAGCCAATTTATGCTAGCGGGGGGTGCCTTCGAGACCCAGTACTTC.

V is TRBV5-6 and J is TRBJ2-1; TRBD2 aligns across 8 bases. The CDR3 is made up of 17 amino acids. V shed 0 bases and J 5 bases; nucleotides not matched to a gene: 10. Germline loops: CDR1 SGHDT, CDR2 YYEEEE. The CDR3, as DNA: TGTGCCAGCAGCTTGGAGGGGCGGGGGGCTAAGGACAATGAGCAGTTCTTC. This sequence encodes CASSLEGRGAKDNEQFF. The whole variable domain, remainder taken from reference TRBV5-6 and TRBJ2-1, is DAGVTQSPTHLIKTRGQQVTLRCSPKSGHDTVSWYQQALGQGPQFIFQYYEEEERQRGNFPDRFSGHQFPNYSSELNVNALLLGDSALYLCASSLEGRGAKDNEQFFGPGTRLTVL.

The chain links TRBV19 to TRBJ2-5, with a weak D call TRBD1 (5 bases). There are 14 residues in the CDR3. CDR1 and CDR2 (germline): LNHDA, SQIVND (reference sequence). Trimming removed 2 bases from V and 3 bases from J, with 10 bases in between. The CDR3 DNA reads as TGTGCCAGTAGTATAAGGCAGGGAAAAGAGACCCAGTACTTC. It is translated as CASSIRQGKETQYF.

V gene TRBV9 combines with J gene TRBJ2-1; D is perhaps TRBD2 (7 bases). Germline loops: CDR1 SGDLS, CDR2 YYNGEE. There are 16 residues in the CDR3. Trimming took 1 base from V and 10 from J, leaving 21 bases between them. CDR3 nucleotide sequence: TGTGCCAGCAGCGTAACTACTAGACGGGGGGCGGGGGAGCAGTTCTTC. Encoded protein: CASSVTTRRGAGEQFF.

This chain links TRBV7-2 with TRBJ2-7; perhaps TRBD2 as D (5 bases). This CDR3 has 16 residues. V was cut by 4 bases and J by 6 bases, with 22 bases left in between. Germline CDR1 is SGHTA and CDR2 is FQGNSA. The CDR3: CASSWASMGVSREQYF. For the CDR3, the DNA is TGTGCCAGCAGCTGGGCCTCGATGGGAGTCTCCCGCGAGCAGTACTTC.

This rearrangement joins TRBV4-1 to TRBJ1-4; D remains ambiguous. Germline V gene sequence: CDR1 MGHRA, CDR2 YSYEKL. The CDR3 contains 13 residues. The V end lost 4 bases, the J end lost 5 bases, and 8 bases lay between the germline ends. This CDR3 is CASSRGENEKLFF. CDR3 in DNA: TGCGCCAGCAGCCGCGGGGAGAATGAAAAACTGTTTTTT.

This sequence joins TRBV28 and TRBJ2-7; 7 bases map to TRBD1. The CDR3 runs 15 residues. Germline loops: CDR1 MDHEN, CDR2 SYDVKM. Germline trimming cut 7 bases from V and 6 bases from J; bases unmatched to any gene: 15. CDR3 in amino acids: CASNPPRTGTTEQYF. DNA for the CDR3: TGTGCCAGCAACCCACCGCGGACAGGTACTACCGAGCAGTACTTC. The variable domain in full, completed from reference TRBV28 and TRBJ2-7, reads DVKVTQSSRYLVKRTGEKVFLECVQDMDHENMFWYRQDPGLGLRLIYFSYDVKMKEKGDIPEGYSVSREKKERFSLILESASTNQTSMYLCASNPPRTGTTEQYFGPGTRLTVT.

On this clone: Germline is not matched at one junction end, which may reflect a read error. The CDR3 sequence: CAGSLNLNEKLFF. The CDR3 DNA sequence: TGTGCCGGCAGCCTAAACTTGAATGAAAAACTGTTTTTT. The V call is TRBV11-2, the J call TRBJ1-4; D ambiguous. Germline V lookup: CDR1 SGHAT, CDR2 FQNNGV. CDR3 size: 13 residues.

J is TRBJ2-7 and V is TRBV6-5; 8 bases fit TRBD1. V lost 2 bases and J lost 2; bases outside the gene matches: 2. Germline loops: CDR1 MNHEY, CDR2 SVGAGI. This CDR3 is built from 14 residues. CDR3 nucleotides: TGTGCCAGCAGTTACAAGGGACAGGCCTACGAGCAGTACTTC. Its protein product is CASSYKGQAYEQYF.

The chain couples TRBV5-1 to TRBJ1-1; the match to TRBD1 covers 11 bases. CDR1 SGHRS and CDR2 YFSETQ come from the germline V gene. The CDR3 covers 14 residues. V lost 0 bases, J lost 7 bases, and 2 bases stayed unmatched. CDR3 sequence reads: CASSLGGQGDEAFF. The CDR3 DNA reads as TGCGCCAGCAGCTTGGGGGGACAGGGGGATGAAGCTTTCTTT.

In its sample, this clone was seen a few times. The CDR3 loop is CASSAYTGTSGGETQYF. CDR3 coding DNA: TGTGCCAGCAGCGCGTACACCGGGACTAGCGGGGGGGAGACCCAGTACTTC. The chain employs TRBV9 and TRBJ2-5, with 15 bases that match TRBD2. V shed 3 bases and J 5 bases; nucleotides not matched to a gene: 8. The germline V gene encodes CDR1 SGDLS and CDR2 YYNGEE. The length of the CDR3 is 17 residues.

The chain employs TRBV27 and TRBJ2-7; 7 bases align to TRBD1. Germline CDR1 reads MNHEY; CDR2 reads SMNVEV (reference sequence). The CDR3 loop spans 14 amino acids. V lost 6 bases and J lost 3; bases outside the gene matches: 8. CDR3 loop: CASRRTGPVYEQYF. The CDR3 nucleotides are TGTGCCAGCAGACGGACAGGACCTGTCTACGAGCAGTACTTC.

The V call is TRBV29-1, the J call TRBJ2-2; 8 bases map to TRBD1. CDR1 and CDR2 (germline): SQVTM, ANQGSEA. Trimming at V came to 4 bases and at J to 2 bases, leaving 9 bases not matched to a gene. The CDR3 runs 16 residues. The CDR3 loop is CSVGGPGTGNTGELFF. Here the CDR3 DNA reads TGCAGCGTTGGAGGTCCCGGGACAGGAAACACCGGGGAGCTGTTTTTT.